The rows below give T cell receptor beta chains drawn from one sample of a study of CD8 T cells in Susac syndrome. In TCRdb, the immunoSEQ multiplex PCR reads were re-called with MiXCR into one record per CDR3 protein. The profile shows about 200,000 distinct CDR3 sequences, 95% of them singletons. Sample: CD4+ T cells from PBMCs. The receptors come from a human donor in good health. CDR3s include the opening cysteine and the closing phenylalanine or tryptophan. The D gene is left open where the match is weak. Clone size is stated in some rows and not others, as once, few, many or a class when expanded.

-,TRBV25-1,TRBJ1-1,-,CASSEWRGSGTEAFF,TGTGCCAGCAGTGAATGGAGAGGCTCAGGCACTGAAGCTTTCTTT
-,TRBV7-2,TRBJ2-5,-,CASGPRLQAETQYF,TGTGCCAGCGGACCTCGCCTTCAGGCAGAGACCCAGTACTTC
-,TRBV3-1,TRBJ1-5,-,CASSPYRGDQPQHF,TGTGCCAGCAGCCCATATCGAGGGGACCAGCCCCAGCATTTT
-,TRBV14,TRBJ1-5,-,CASSLTTGGGQPQHF,TGTGCCAGCAGCCTAACGACCGGGGGCGGTCAGCCCCAGCATTTT
-,TRBV10-3,TRBJ1-1,-,CAISESSALNTEAFF,TGTGCCATCAGTGAGTCCTCGGCACTGAACACTGAAGCTTTCTTT
-,TRBV20-1,TRBJ2-5,TRBD2,CSARVRLAGQETQYF,TGCAGTGCTAGAGTTCGACTAGCTGGCCAAGAGACCCAGTACTTC
-,TRBV28,TRBJ2-5,-,CASSLSDRQETQYF,TGTGCCAGCAGTTTATCTGACAGGCAAGAGACCCAGTACTTC
-,TRBV7-9,TRBJ1-2,-,CASSFSQGGGYTF,TGTGCCAGCAGCTTCTCACAGGGCGGTGGCTACACCTTC
-,TRBV4-3,TRBJ1-2,-,CASSQELLDGYTF,TGCGCCAGCAGCCAAGAGTTACTCGATGGCTACACCTTC
once,TRBV7-6,TRBJ2-3,TRBD2,CASSLDLGLAGPTDTQYF,TGTGCCAGCAGCTTAGATTTGGGACTAGCGGGGCCAACGGATACGCAGTATTTT